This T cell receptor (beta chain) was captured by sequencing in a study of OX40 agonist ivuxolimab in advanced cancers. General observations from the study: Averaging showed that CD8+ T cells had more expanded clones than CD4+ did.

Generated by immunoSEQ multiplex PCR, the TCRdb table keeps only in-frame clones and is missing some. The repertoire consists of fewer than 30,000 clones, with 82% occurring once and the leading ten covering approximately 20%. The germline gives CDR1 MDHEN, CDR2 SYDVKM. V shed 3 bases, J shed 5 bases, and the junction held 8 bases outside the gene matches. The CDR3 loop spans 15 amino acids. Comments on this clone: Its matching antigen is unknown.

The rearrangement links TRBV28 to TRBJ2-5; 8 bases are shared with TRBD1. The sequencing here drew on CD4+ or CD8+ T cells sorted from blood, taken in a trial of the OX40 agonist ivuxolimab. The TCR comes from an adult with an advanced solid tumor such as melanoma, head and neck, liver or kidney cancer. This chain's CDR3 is CASSFRTGTGETQYF. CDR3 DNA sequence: TGTGCCAGCAGTTTCCGGACAGGGACGGGGGAGACCCAGTACTTC.